A single sample is the source of the 22 T cell receptor beta chains below, sequenced in a study of cytomegalovirus exposure and HLA in healthy donors (dated by TCRdb to the late 2010s). Libraries were constructed by the immunoSEQ multiplex PCR assay. For the multiplex PCR, a mixture combining 60 forward primers for TCR Vbeta segments and 13 reverse primers for TCR Jbeta segments was used. The table comes from immuneACCESS by way of TCRdb, which keeps in-frame sequences with V and J called. Part of the clones is missing from these tables; in studies checked, under half for an unresolved V gene and the rest for unknown reasons. The sample table holds about 140,000 clones, of which 70% to 80% were seen once. The top ten clonotypes cover 2% to 2.5% of the sample. Sequencing was carried out using PBMCs. These TCRs come from a woman in her fifties or sixties in good health and CMV-seropositive.

There are a few counts of this clone. This same CDR3 is encoded by further DNA sequences in the sample. The chain couples TRBV5-1 to TRBJ1-2; 8 bases match TRBD1. This CDR3 spans 14 amino acids. Germline-derived CDR1 and CDR2 are SGHRS and YFSETQ. The J segment lost 4 bases and the V segment lost 0 bases, leaving 2 bases of the junction unmatched. Here the CDR3 reads CASSLGQGSYGYTF. The CDR3 coding sequence is TGCGCCAGCAGCTTGGGACAGGGGAGCTATGGCTACACCTTC.

The chain couples TRBV5-8 to TRBJ1-1; D is undetermined. This CDR3 has 14 amino acids. Deletions cut 4 bases from V and 3 bases from J, with 13 bases between. Looked up from germline, CDR1 is SGHTS and CDR2 is YDEGEE. The CDR3 nucleotides are TGTGCCAGCAGCCGTGTGGAGTACGACACTGAAGCTTTCTTT. It encodes CASSRVEYDTEAFF.

The chain employs TRBV2 and TRBJ1-5; D gene unclear. Germline CDR1 reads SNHLY; CDR2 reads FYNNEI. V lost 1 base and J 7 bases, leaving 11 bases between the germline ends. This CDR3 is 14 amino acids long. CDR3 region: CASSEVGRRQPQHF. The CDR3 coding sequence is TGTGCCAGCAGTGAAGTAGGGAGGCGGCAGCCCCAGCATTTT.

This sequence joins TRBV4-1 and TRBJ2-1; 11 nucleotides agree with TRBD2. The CDR3 extends over 15 amino acids. Germline V CDR1 and CDR2: MGHRA, YSYEKL. The V and J ends lost 4 bases and 8 bases, in that order; junction bases with no gene match: 7. The CDR3 is CASSPRLAGLDEQFF. Here the CDR3 DNA reads TGCGCCAGCAGCCCCAGACTAGCGGGATTGGATGAGCAGTTCTTC.

The V gene is TRBV27, the J gene TRBJ1-4, with D possibly matching TRBD1 (5 bases). Germline CDR1 and CDR2: MNHEY and SMNVEV (reference sequence). V lost 5 bases and J 0 bases, leaving 10 bases between the germline ends. CDR3 length: 15 residues. The CDR3, as DNA: TGTGCCAGCAGTCCCGCCAGGGCAACTAATGAAAAACTGTTTTTT. It is translated as CASSPARATNEKLFF.

The DNA for the CDR3 is TGTGCCAGCAGTCCTGGCCCTTCTGGCTACACCTTC. Protein: CASSPGPSGYTF. The rearrangement uses TRBV6-6 and TRBJ1-2; D remains unclear. The CDR3 extends over 12 amino acids. Germline V gene data show CDR1 as MNHNY and CDR2 as SVGAGI (reference sequence). With 5 bases removed from V and 7 bases from J, the gap between germline ends came to 11 bases.

The chain links TRBV5-1 to TRBJ2-2, with 12 bases lining up with TRBD1. The CDR3 is made up of 16 amino acids. The junction had 1 base not matched to a gene; V was cut back by 1 base and J by 3 bases. Germline V gene sequence: CDR1 SGHRS, CDR2 YFSETQ. This chain's CDR3 is CASSLRDRGHTGELFF. The CDR3 DNA reads as TGCGCCAGCAGCTTGAGGGACAGGGGGCACACCGGGGAGCTGTTTTTT.

This clone was seen more than once but under ten times. Written as DNA, the CDR3 is TGTGCCAGCAGCGTAGGTAGCGGGACGGCCACCGGGGAGCTGTTTTTT. This translates into CASSVGSGTATGELFF. The V and J genes are TRBV9 and TRBJ2-2, with 8 bases fitting TRBD2. The germline V gene has CDR1 SGDLS and CDR2 YYNGEE. This CDR3 contains 16 residues. V dropped 0 bases and J dropped 4; count of bases not matched to a gene: 5. The complete variable domain, with remaining parts taken from reference TRBV9 and TRBJ2-2, reads DSGVTQTPKHLITATGQRVTLRCSPRSGDLSVYWYQQSLDQGLQFLIQYYNGEERAKGNILERFSAQQFPDLHSELNLSSLELGDSALYFCASSVGSGTATGELFFGEGSRLTVL.

The chain uses TRBV5-1 and TRBJ2-3; possible D gene TRBD2, 6 bases. With 4 bases removed from V and 2 bases from J, the gap between germline ends came to 14 bases. Germline V gives CDR1 SGHRS, CDR2 YFSETQ. This CDR3 is 15 amino acids long. This CDR3 is CASSPRDLNTDTQYF. In nucleotides, the CDR3 is TGCGCCAGCAGCCCCCGGGACTTAAACACAGATACGCAGTATTTT.

In its sample, this clone was seen once. The V and J genes are TRBV6-1 and TRBJ2-7; perhaps TRBD2 as D (6 bases). CDR3 length equals 13 residues. The germline V gene has CDR1 MNHNS and CDR2 SASEGT. The V gene lost 4 bases and the J gene lost 2 bases, with 9 bases spanning the gap. As DNA, the CDR3 is TGTGCCAGCAGTGTGGGGGGTACCTACGAGCAGTACTTC. Its translation is CASSVGGTYEQYF.

At least ten counts were recorded for this clone. The V and J genes are TRBV5-4 and TRBJ1-5, with 10 bases lining up with TRBD1. Germline V gene lookup returns CDR1 SGHNT and CDR2 YYREEE (reference sequence). This CDR3 is built from 15 residues. J was trimmed by 3 bases and V by 4 bases; bases with no gene match: 4. This CDR3 is CASSPGTGDNQPQHF. CDR3 DNA sequence: TGTGCCAGCAGCCCGGGGACAGGGGACAATCAGCCCCAGCATTTT.

This chain uses TRBV10-3 with TRBJ1-2; D perhaps matches TRBD1 (5 bases). Trimming removed 0 bases at V and 3 bases at J, with 8 bases between. CDR3 length: 14 residues. From germline, CDR1 is ENHRY and CDR2 SYGVKD. The CDR3 sequence is CAISESQDYYGYTF. The CDR3 nucleotides read TGTGCCATCAGTGAGTCACAGGATTACTATGGCTACACCTTC.

The J gene is TRBJ1-2, the V gene TRBV20-1; D perhaps matches TRBD1 (6 bases). Germline CDR1 DFQATT, CDR2 SNEGSKA (reference sequence). This CDR3 spans 11 amino acids. Trimming took 6 bases from V and 4 from J, leaving 9 bases between them. The CDR3 loop reads CSAGDTYGYTF. The CDR3 nucleotides are TGCAGTGCCGGGGACACCTATGGCTACACCTTC.

This clone appeared once. The CDR3 bases are TGTGCCAGCAGTTTAACCCTTCGACAGGGGGGTGAAGCTTTCTTT. Protein product: CASSLTLRQGGEAFF. The V gene is TRBV28, the J gene TRBJ1-1; 9 positions match TRBD1. With 2 bases clipped from V and 7 bases from J, the junction kept 8 bases outside the gene matches. The CDR3 is 15 residues long. CDR1 and CDR2 (germline): MDHEN, SYDVKM.

The chain combines TRBV25-1 with TRBJ2-1; D is undetermined. Germline V gene data show CDR1 as MGHDK and CDR2 as SYGVNS. V lost 1 base to trimming and J lost 9 bases, with 10 bases between them. The CDR3 has 13 amino acids. The DNA for the CDR3 is TGTGCCAGCAGTGAATGGTTACGGTCTGAGCAGTTCTTC. Encoded protein: CASSEWLRSEQFF. The complete variable domain, with remaining parts taken from reference TRBV25-1 and TRBJ2-1, reads EADIYQTPRYLVIGTGKKITLECSQTMGHDKMYWYQQDPGMELHLIHYSYGVNSTEKGDLSSESTVSRIRTEHFPLTLESARPSHTSQYLCASSEWLRSEQFFGPGTRLTVL.

The V call is TRBV11-2, the J call TRBJ2-5; unclear D gene. The germline V gene encodes CDR1 SGHAT and CDR2 FQNNGV. This CDR3 spans 15 amino acids. V shed 0 bases and J shed 2 bases, with 10 bases lying between them. The CDR3 spells CASSLDRSTQETQYF. CDR3 coding DNA: TGTGCCAGCAGCTTAGATCGGAGTACTCAAGAGACCCAGTACTTC. The full variable domain, in which reference TRBV11-2 and TRBJ2-5 provide the parts outside the CDR3, is EAGVAQSPRYKIIEKRQSVAFWCNPISGHATLYWYQQILGQGPKLLIQFQNNGVVDDSQLPKDRFSAERLKGVDSTLKIQPAKLEDSAVYLCASSLDRSTQETQYFGPGTRLLVL.

The chain has TRBV6-4 and TRBJ2-1; 8 nucleotides agree with TRBD2. V shed 3 bases, J shed 2 bases, and the junction held 6 bases outside the gene matches. The CDR3 runs to 16 residues. Germline CDR1 MRHNA, CDR2 SNTAGT. Written as DNA, the CDR3 is TGTGCCAGCAGTGAGCAAGCGGGAGTTGCCTACAATGAGCAGTTCTTC. The encoded protein is CASSEQAGVAYNEQFF.

The rearrangement links TRBV5-1 to TRBJ2-1, with 15 bases identical to TRBD2. The V gene end was trimmed by 5 bases and the J gene end by 7 bases; junction bases not matched to a gene: 4. The CDR3 spans 15 residues. CDR1 is SGHRS and CDR2 is YFSETQ in the germline V gene. The CDR3 bases are TGCGCCAGCAGGGGACTAGCGGGAGGCGGGAATGAGCAGTTCTTC. Its translation: CASRGLAGGGNEQFF.

This clone was recorded only once. CDR3 loop: CASSQVSGGNYGYTF. The CDR3 DNA sequence: TGTGCCAGCAGCCAAGTATCTGGGGGCAACTATGGCTACACCTTC. The chain couples TRBV14 to TRBJ1-2; possible D gene TRBD1, 6 bases. The CDR3 covers 15 residues. The germline CDR1 and CDR2 sequences are SGHDN and FVKESK. V lost 1 base and J 2 bases, leaving 11 bases between the germline ends.

The chain carries TRBV9 and TRBJ2-3, with 11 nucleotides matching TRBD2. In germline, CDR1 is SGDLS, CDR2 YYNGEE. This CDR3 region has 17 residues. Losses at the gene ends were 3 bases for V and 2 bases for J; bases not matched to a gene: 8. DNA of the CDR3: TGTGCCAGCAGCGCGTTAGGACTAGCGGGCTTCACAGATACGCAGTATTTT. It specifies CASSALGLAGFTDTQYF.

The rearrangement links TRBV7-9 to TRBJ1-2; maybe TRBD1 (6 bases). V was shortened by 3 bases and J by 0 bases, with 8 bases between the two germline ends. This CDR3 is built from 14 residues. Germline CDR1 and CDR2: SEHNR and FQNEAQ (reference sequence). The DNA for the CDR3 is TGTGCCAGCAGCTTTGGACAGCCTAACTATGGCTACACCTTC. Translated, it gives CASSFGQPNYGYTF.

V and J are TRBV19 and TRBJ1-3, with 7 bases that match TRBD1. The V gene end was trimmed by 4 bases and the J gene end by 0 bases; junction bases not matched to a gene: 6. Germline V gene sequence: CDR1 LNHDA, CDR2 SQIVND (reference sequence). This CDR3 has 16 amino acids. The CDR3 sequence: CASSTRQGSSGNTIYF. In DNA form, the CDR3 reads TGTGCCAGTAGTACCCGACAGGGCTCCTCTGGAAACACCATATATTTT.